This entry describes one TCR beta chain. In germline, CDR1 is MDHEN, CDR2 SYDVKM. With 0 bases clipped from V and 2 bases from J, the junction kept 0 bases outside the gene matches. The CDR3 runs 14 residues. Original processing notes: It was from reference gene primer amplification that nucleated cell counts were estimated. The protocol was immunoSEQ multiplex PCR, while the TCRdb copy is restricted to in-frame clones and leaves out a portion. The V and J calls and clone size are taken from that table; D and trimming were inferred from the DNA. The sample holds some 200,000 clones, more than 65% seen once. This specimen comes from a study of blood T cell repertoires in COVID-19.

The TCR was taken from a man aged 50-59 years with active or convalescent COVID-19. Source material: peripheral blood. The chain joins TRBV28 to TRBJ2-7; TRBD1 aligns across 8 bases. The CDR3 loop reads CASSLWTGAYEQYF. CDR3 nucleotide sequence: TGTGCCAGCAGTTTATGGACAGGGGCCTACGAGCAGTACTTC. Based on the CDR3 plus reference TRBV28 and TRBJ2-7, the full variable domain is DVKVTQSSRYLVKRTGEKVFLECVQDMDHENMFWYRQDPGLGLRLIYFSYDVKMKEKGDIPEGYSVSREKKERFSLILESASTNQTSMYLCASSLWTGAYEQYFGPGTRLTVT.